This TCR beta chain is from a study of Tregs in tolerant kidney transplant recipients. Findings of the study overall: Changing PCR primers prevented nucleotide comparison between some patients' samples. Biological reproducibility was not directly addressed in this study. The small number of patients limits these findings pending further validation.

Regarding this clone: What it binds is unknown.

The CDR3 is 13 amino acids. Germline V gives CDR1 MDHEN, CDR2 SYDVKM. V gave up 3 bases and J gave up 8 bases, with 10 bases separating them. CD4+CD25+CD127- Tregs, CD4+CD25- non-Tregs, CD4 and CD8 cells were sorted. Sequenced by immunoSEQ multiplex PCR; TCRdb stores in-frame clones only, minus some. The table shows over 60,000 clones, with 85% to 90% occurring only once. The V and J genes are TRBV28 and TRBJ1-4; D perhaps matches TRBD1 (5 bases). The starting material was CD4+ T cells from blood, obtained before the transplant. This clonotype was obtained from a human donor who received a combined kidney and bone marrow transplant. This CDR3 is CASSFGNREKLFF. Here the CDR3 DNA reads TGTGCCAGCAGTTTTGGGAACAGGGAAAAACTGTTTTTT.